One and the same sample provided the 3 T cell receptor beta chains below, sequenced in a study of cytomegalovirus exposure and HLA in healthy donors. The PCR had 60 Vbeta and 13 Jbeta primers. Profiled with immunoSEQ multiplex PCR; TCRdb holds only in-frame clones, not every one. The table lists some 270,000 clones, 80% to 95% of them singletons. Source material: PBMCs. These receptors came from a girl aged 2 to 9 in good health and CMV-seronegative.

The chain joins TRBV27 to TRBJ2-2; unclear D gene. Looked up from germline, CDR1 is MNHEY and CDR2 is SMNVEV (reference sequence). This CDR3 region has 15 residues. Trimming removed 2 bases from V and 1 base from J, with 8 bases in between. DNA for the CDR3: TGTGCCAGCAGTTTAAACAGATTGAACACCGGGGAGCTGTTTTTT. It translates to CASSLNRLNTGELFF.

The chain has TRBV11-3 and TRBJ1-6, with 7 bases that match TRBD1. The junction had 16 bases not matched to a gene; V was cut back by 5 bases and J by 0 bases. Per the germline V gene, CDR1 is SGHNT and CDR2 is YENEEA. CDR3 length: 20 residues. CDR3 DNA: TGTGCCAGCAGCCCAGAAACAGGGGTCGCGACCAGCTCCTATAATTCACCCCTCCACTTT. It encodes CASSPETGVATSSYNSPLHF.

V is TRBV11-2 and J is TRBJ2-7; D gene ambiguous. Germline loops: CDR1 SGHAT, CDR2 FQNNGV. Trimming took off 4 bases at V and 2 bases at J, with 6 bases between the two ends. The length of the CDR3 is 12 residues. The CDR3 reads CASSSLTYEQYF. The CDR3 DNA is TGTGCCAGCAGCTCCCTAACCTACGAGCAGTACTTC.